Below, 21 T cell receptor beta chains from the same sample are listed, as sequenced in a study of response to subunit inactivated influenza vaccine. From the RT-PCR reads, TCRdb called clonotypes with MiXCR, one entry per CDR3 protein. The repertoire holds 550,000 to 800,000 distinct CDR3 sequences, with roughly 14% as singletons. The specimen was PBMCs from blood, collected roughly 12 days after vaccination. These receptors all come from a man aged 50-59 years who received an inactivated influenza vaccine.

The CDR3 spells CASSPVRSSAPYEQYF. The CDR3 region has the DNA TGTGCCAGCAGCCCAGTTCGATCTAGCGCTCCCTACGAGCAGTACTTC. This sequence joins TRBV7-9 and TRBJ2-7; D may be TRBD2 (6 bases). The CDR3 covers 16 residues. V was cut by 5 bases and J by 2 bases, with 19 bases left in between. Germline CDR1 and CDR2: SEHNR and FQNEAQ (reference sequence).

The rearrangement uses TRBV5-1 and TRBJ2-2; 9 positions agree with TRBD2. The CDR3 length is 16 residues. CDR1 and CDR2 from the germline V gene are SGHRS and YFSETQ. V lost 4 bases to trimming and J lost 4 bases; unmatched junction nucleotides: 8. CDR3 residues: CASSTLTSGGTGELFF. The CDR3 nucleotides read TGCGCCAGCAGCACCCTGACTAGCGGCGGCACCGGGGAGCTGTTTTTT.

This sequence joins TRBV11-2 and TRBJ2-2, with TRBD1 matching over 7 bases. Unmatched junction bases numbered 11, after V lost 6 bases and J lost 7 bases. Germline loops: CDR1 SGHAT, CDR2 FQNNGV. This CDR3 has 15 amino acids. DNA for the CDR3: TGTGCCAGCAGATACCCCGGACAGGCGCTCGGGGAGCTGTTTTTT. Translation gives CASRYPGQALGELFF. Looking up the rest from reference TRBV11-2 and TRBJ2-2 gives the full variable domain: EAGVAQSPRYKIIEKRQSVAFWCNPISGHATLYWYQQILGQGPKLLIQFQNNGVVDDSQLPKDRFSAERLKGVDSTLKIQPAKLEDSAVYLCASRYPGQALGELFFGEGSRLTVL.

This chain connects TRBV6-5 to TRBJ2-2; a weak D match, TRBD1 (6 bases). This CDR3 has 15 residues. The germline V gene has CDR1 MNHEY and CDR2 SVGAGI. V was cut by 0 bases and J by 5 bases, with 10 bases left in between. The CDR3 DNA reads TGTGCCAGCAGTTACTCGAACAGGGCTACCGGGGAGCTGTTTTTT. This codes for CASSYSNRATGELFF.

This chain connects TRBV5-1 to TRBJ2-2, with TRBD1 identical over 7 bases. J was trimmed by 1 base and V by 4 bases; bases with no gene match: 7. CDR1 is SGHRS, CDR2 YFSETQ, per germline. The CDR3 is made up of 16 amino acids. The CDR3 coding sequence is TGCGCCAGCAGCATCGGACAGGCGTTGAACACCGGGGAGCTGTTTTTT. Residues: CASSIGQALNTGELFF.

In this sample, this clonotype turned up a few times. The gene calls are TRBV7-2 and TRBJ1-1; D might be TRBD1 (5 bases). This CDR3 is 17 amino acids long. CDR1 is SGHTA and CDR2 is FQGNSA in the germline V gene. V was shortened by 5 bases and J by 2 bases, with 21 bases between the two germline ends. CDR3 sequence: CASSPPPGHLKNTEAFF. In DNA, the CDR3 is TGTGCCAGCAGCCCTCCCCCGGGGCACCTAAAAAACACTGAAGCTTTCTTT.

This clonotype was seen a few times. The genes are TRBV20-1 and TRBJ2-3, with TRBD2 matching 15 bases. This CDR3 comprises 14 residues. Trimming at V came to 7 bases and at J to 6 bases, leaving 5 bases not matched to a gene. CDR1 is DFQATT and CDR2 is SNEGSKA in the germline V gene (reference sequence). The CDR3 loop reads CSVRTSGRADTQYF. CDR3 nucleotide sequence: TGCAGTGTCAGGACTAGCGGGAGGGCGGATACGCAGTATTTT.

This clonotype was picked up a small number of times. The chain couples TRBV12-3 or TRBV12-4 to TRBJ2-3; TRBD2 agrees at 14 bases. V dropped 6 bases and J dropped 4; count of bases not matched to a gene: 6. The CDR3 runs 16 residues. This CDR3 is CASRPGLAGGADTQYF. CDR3 sequence (DNA): TGTGCCAGCAGGCCCGGACTAGCGGGGGGTGCAGATACGCAGTATTTT.

This clonotype was recorded a few times. The chain recombines TRBV20-1 with TRBJ1-1; D is ambiguous. The CDR3 contains 16 residues. The V and J ends lost 0 bases and 0 bases respectively, with 14 bases between them. Germline V lookup: CDR1 DFQATT, CDR2 SNEGSKA (reference sequence). The CDR3 DNA sequence: TGCAGTGCTAGAGATCCTTTGGCGGGGATGAACACTGAAGCTTTCTTT. Residues: CSARDPLAGMNTEAFF.

This clonotype came up a few times. The V call is TRBV4-3, the J call TRBJ2-7, with TRBD2 matching over 7 bases. The CDR3 has 14 residues. V lost 1 base, J lost 3 bases, and 3 bases stayed unmatched. CDR1 is LGHNA and CDR2 is YSLEER in the germline V gene. Here the CDR3 DNA reads TGCGCCAGCAGCCAAGGCGGGAGAGACTACGAGCAGTACTTC. It codes for CASSQGGRDYEQYF.

The rearrangement links TRBV12-3 or TRBV12-4 to TRBJ2-1; TRBD2 matches 7 bases. The length of the CDR3 is 15 residues. The J segment lost 4 bases and the V segment lost 2 bases, leaving 5 bases of the junction unmatched. CDR3 in DNA: TGTGCCAGCAGTTTACCCGGGAGGTGGTACAATGAGCAGTTCTTC. Protein: CASSLPGRWYNEQFF.

The sample holds many counts of this clonotype. The chain is built from TRBV3-1 and TRBJ2-6; no clear D. The CDR3 length is 14 residues. Germline V gene data show CDR1 as LGHDT and CDR2 as YNNKEL (reference sequence). V was cut by 0 bases and J by 3 bases, with 3 bases left in between. CDR3 sequence reads: CASSQDIGANVLTF. The CDR3 nucleotides are TGTGCCAGCAGCCAAGATATTGGGGCCAACGTCCTGACTTTC.

At least ten counts were recorded for this clonotype. The V and J genes are TRBV29-1 and TRBJ2-7; 9 bases agree with TRBD1. The CDR3 sequence is 15 residues long. Unmatched junction bases numbered 10, after V lost 2 bases and J lost 5 bases. Germline loops: CDR1 SQVTM, CDR2 ANQGSEA. The CDR3 reads CSVESIRDRVNEQYF. CDR3 coding DNA: TGCAGCGTTGAAAGCATCCGGGACAGGGTCAACGAGCAGTACTTC.

This clonotype occurred a few times. The chain employs TRBV9 and TRBJ2-1; D gene uncertain. Trimming left V 3 bases short and J 5 bases short, with 15 bases between. This CDR3 has 15 residues. Germline-derived CDR1 and CDR2 are SGDLS and YYNGEE. CDR3 sequence (DNA): TGTGCCAGCAGCGGCCGTTTTAGAAGCCACAATGAGCAGTTCTTC. Protein: CASSGRFRSHNEQFF.

This sequence joins TRBV3-1 and TRBJ2-3, with D tentatively TRBD2 (5 bases). This CDR3 has 15 residues. Trimming pared 6 bases from V and 0 bases from J, leaving 13 bases between. Germline-derived CDR1 and CDR2 are LGHDT and YNNKEL (reference sequence). The CDR3 sequence is CASSRSGSSTDTQYF. DNA for the CDR3: TGTGCCAGCAGTCGCAGCGGTTCTAGCACAGATACGCAGTATTTT.

The chain uses TRBV7-8 and TRBJ2-1; D uncertain. V dropped 7 bases and J dropped 0 bases, with 25 bases sitting between them. CDR1 is SGHVS and CDR2 is FQNEAQ in the germline V gene. The CDR3 runs to 19 residues. CDR3 sequence: CASTSPSGPKLSSYNEQFF. The CDR3 nucleotides are TGTGCCAGCACCTCGCCCTCCGGACCTAAATTGAGCTCCTACAATGAGCAGTTCTTC. The full variable domain, rest sourced from reference TRBV7-8 and TRBJ2-1, is GAGVSQSPRYKVAKRGQDVALRCDPISGHVSLFWYQQALGQGPEFLTYFQNEAQLDKSGLPSDRFFAERPEGSVSTLKIQRTQQEDSAVYLCASTSPSGPKLSSYNEQFFGPGTRLTVL.

This clonotype has a count of ten or more. The chain links TRBV19 to TRBJ1-5; D is uncertain. The germline V gene has CDR1 LNHDA and CDR2 SQIVND (reference sequence). Trimming left V 1 base short and J 1 base short, with 5 bases between. This CDR3 spans 14 amino acids. This chain's CDR3 is CASSIVSSNQPQHF. For the CDR3, the DNA is TGTGCCAGTAGTATAGTAAGCAGCAATCAGCCCCAGCATTTT.

The rearrangement uses TRBV12-3 or TRBV12-4 and TRBJ2-1; 11 bases are a match to TRBD2. Trimming at V came to 6 bases and at J to 4 bases, leaving 8 bases not matched to a gene. This CDR3 has 16 amino acids. CDR3 sequence reads: CASSPEGLAVYNEQFF. The CDR3 DNA sequence: TGTGCCAGCAGCCCCGAGGGACTAGCGGTATACAATGAGCAGTTCTTC.

This clonotype was detected a few times. The rearrangement links TRBV4-1 to TRBJ2-5; D might be TRBD2 (5 bases). Per the germline V gene, CDR1 is MGHRA and CDR2 is YSYEKL. Trimming pared 0 bases from V and 5 bases from J, leaving 13 bases between. This CDR3 contains 15 residues. The CDR3 loop reads CASSQEISGSETQYF. CDR3 sequence (DNA): TGCGCCAGCAGCCAAGAAATTTCGGGGTCCGAGACCCAGTACTTC.

This clonotype was detected only a few times. The chain recombines TRBV10-2 with TRBJ2-1; TRBD2 matches 13 bases. The V gene's germline CDR1 is WSHSY and CDR2 SAAADI. CDR3 length: 17 residues. V lost 0 bases to trimming and J lost 7 bases; unmatched junction nucleotides: 6. CDR3 region: CASSESGTSGAGNEQFF. CDR3 in DNA: TGCGCCAGCAGTGAGTCGGGGACTAGCGGGGCTGGGAATGAGCAGTTCTTC.

This clonotype occurred a few times. The chain links TRBV30 to TRBJ1-3; TRBD1 aligns across 7 bases. The CDR3 contains 15 residues. In germline, CDR1 is GTSNPN, CDR2 SVGIG (reference sequence). With 5 bases clipped from V and 1 base from J, the junction kept 8 bases outside the gene matches. This chain's CDR3 is CAWGRTGQSGNTIYF. The CDR3 DNA reads TGTGCCTGGGGGCGGACAGGACAATCTGGAAACACCATATATTTT.